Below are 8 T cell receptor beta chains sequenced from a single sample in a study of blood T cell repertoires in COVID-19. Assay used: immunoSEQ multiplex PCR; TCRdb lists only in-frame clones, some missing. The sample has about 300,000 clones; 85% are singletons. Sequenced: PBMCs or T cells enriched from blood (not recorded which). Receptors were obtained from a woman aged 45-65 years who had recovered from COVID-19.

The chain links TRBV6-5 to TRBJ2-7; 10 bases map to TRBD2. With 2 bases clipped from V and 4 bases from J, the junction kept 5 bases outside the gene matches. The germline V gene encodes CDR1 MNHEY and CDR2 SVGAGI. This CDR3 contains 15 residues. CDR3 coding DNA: TGTGCCAGCAGTTACATAGGGACTAGCGAGTACGAGCAGTACTTC. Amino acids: CASSYIGTSEYEQYF.

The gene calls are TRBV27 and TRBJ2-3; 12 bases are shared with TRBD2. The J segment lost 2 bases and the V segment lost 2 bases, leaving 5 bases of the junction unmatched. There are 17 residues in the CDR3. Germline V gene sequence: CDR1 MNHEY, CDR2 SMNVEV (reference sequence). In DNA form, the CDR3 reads TGTGCCAGCAGTTTACGGCTAGCGGGAGGGAACACAGATACGCAGTATTTT. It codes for CASSLRLAGGNTDTQYF.

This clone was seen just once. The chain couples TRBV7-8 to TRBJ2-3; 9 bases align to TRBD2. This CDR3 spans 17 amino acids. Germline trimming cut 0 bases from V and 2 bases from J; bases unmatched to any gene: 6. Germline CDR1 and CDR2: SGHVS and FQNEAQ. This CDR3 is CASSLAPSGGITDTQYF. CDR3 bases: TGTGCCAGCAGCTTAGCGCCCAGCGGGGGGATCACAGATACGCAGTATTTT.

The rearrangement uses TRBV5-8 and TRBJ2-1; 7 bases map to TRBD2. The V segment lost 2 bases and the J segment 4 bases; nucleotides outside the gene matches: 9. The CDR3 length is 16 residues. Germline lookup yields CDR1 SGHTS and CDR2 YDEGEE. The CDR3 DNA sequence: TGTGCCAGCAGCTTTGTTTTCGGGGGGAGTTACAATGAGCAGTTCTTC. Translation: CASSFVFGGSYNEQFF.

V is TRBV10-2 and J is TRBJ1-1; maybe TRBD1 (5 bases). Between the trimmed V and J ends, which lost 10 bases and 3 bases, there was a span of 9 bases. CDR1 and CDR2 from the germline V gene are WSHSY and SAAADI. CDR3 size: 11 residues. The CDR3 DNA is TGCGCCACCGGGGGGGACACTGAAGCTTTCTTT. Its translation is CATGGDTEAFF.

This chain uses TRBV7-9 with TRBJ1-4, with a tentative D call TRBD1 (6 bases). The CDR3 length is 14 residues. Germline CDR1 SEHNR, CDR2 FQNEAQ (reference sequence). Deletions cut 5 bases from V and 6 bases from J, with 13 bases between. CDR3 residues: CASSLYRDDEKLFF. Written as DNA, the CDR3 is TGTGCCAGCAGCCTTTACAGGGATGATGAAAAACTGTTTTTT.

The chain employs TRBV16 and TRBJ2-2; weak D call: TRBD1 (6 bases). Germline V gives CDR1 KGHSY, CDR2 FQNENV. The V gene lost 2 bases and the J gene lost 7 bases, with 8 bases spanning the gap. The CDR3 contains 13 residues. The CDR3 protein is CASSQQGSGELFF. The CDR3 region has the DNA TGTGCCAGCAGCCAACAGGGGAGCGGGGAGCTGTTTTTT.

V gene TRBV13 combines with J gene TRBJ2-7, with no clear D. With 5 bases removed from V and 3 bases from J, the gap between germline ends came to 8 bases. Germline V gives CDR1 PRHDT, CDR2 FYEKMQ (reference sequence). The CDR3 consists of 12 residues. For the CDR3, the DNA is TGTGCCAGCAGCAGAGACAACTACGAGCAGTACTTC. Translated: CASSRDNYEQYF.